This section outlines one T cell receptor beta chain sequence together with its context. Its antigen is as yet unknown. Sampling of each donor yielded at least one pre-ART PBMC sample and at least two post-ART PBMC samples. The data belong to a study of long-term antiretroviral therapy in people with HIV. Findings and limits, study-wide: CDR3 lengths in HIV samples spanned a narrower range than controls. Clonal expansions arising prior to ART prevailed in the repertoire at every time point.

Version v3.0 of the immunoSEQ assay was performed at survey level. Method: immunoSEQ multiplex PCR; TCRdb's copy keeps in-frame clones and lacks some. The sample lists over 25,000 clones; more than 70% were seen once. Germline CDR1 and CDR2: ENHRY and SYGVKD. The V end lost 0 bases, the J end lost 1 base, and 9 bases lay between the germline ends. The CDR3 consists of 16 residues. The origin of this receptor is a woman in her thirties with HIV. The chain has TRBV10-3 and TRBJ2-2; D is tentatively TRBD1 or TRBD2 (5 bases each). The sample here was unsorted PBMCs, taken 0.8 years after starting antiretroviral therapy. The CDR3 is CAISESMRGNTGELFF. The DNA for the CDR3 is TGTGCCATCAGTGAGTCGATGAGGGGGAACACCGGGGAGCTGTTTTTT.